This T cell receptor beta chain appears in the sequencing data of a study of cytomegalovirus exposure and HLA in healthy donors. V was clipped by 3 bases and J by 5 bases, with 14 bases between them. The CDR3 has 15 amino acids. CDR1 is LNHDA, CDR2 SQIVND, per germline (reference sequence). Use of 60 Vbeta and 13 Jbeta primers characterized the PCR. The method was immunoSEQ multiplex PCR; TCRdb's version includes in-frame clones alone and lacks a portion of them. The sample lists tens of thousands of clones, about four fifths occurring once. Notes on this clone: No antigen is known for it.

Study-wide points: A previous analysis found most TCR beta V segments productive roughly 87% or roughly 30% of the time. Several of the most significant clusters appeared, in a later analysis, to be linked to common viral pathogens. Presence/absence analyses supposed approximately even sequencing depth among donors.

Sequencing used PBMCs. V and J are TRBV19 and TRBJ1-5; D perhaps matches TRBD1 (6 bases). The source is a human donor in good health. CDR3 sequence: CASSIEDRKHQPQHF. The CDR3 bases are TGTGCCAGTAGTATCGAAGACAGGAAGCATCAGCCCCAGCATTTT.